One and the same sample provided the 11 T cell receptor beta chains below, sequenced in a study of shared clonotypes between healthy human individuals. Generated by immunoSEQ multiplex PCR, the TCRdb table keeps only in-frame clones and is missing some. Of some 2,100,000 clones in the sample, 95% were seen once. The material sequenced was naive CD4+ T cells sorted from blood. Subset here: CD45RA+ positively selected. These receptor sequences come from a man aged 18 to 35 in good health.

The rearrangement joins TRBV5-1 to TRBJ2-7; 9 nucleotides match TRBD1. The CDR3 has 16 residues. CDR1 is SGHRS, CDR2 YFSETQ, per germline. Trimming removed 0 bases from V and 4 bases from J; junction bases left unmatched: 8. The CDR3 nucleotides read TGCGCCAGCAGCTTGGGCCACACAGGGGGCGATTACGAGCAGTACTTC. It codes for CASSLGHTGGDYEQYF.

V and J are TRBV11-2 and TRBJ1-4; the D is unclear. Germline loops: CDR1 SGHAT, CDR2 FQNNGV. The CDR3 has 13 residues. Deletions cut 5 bases from V and 13 bases from J, with 17 bases between. The CDR3 reads CASSAEGFGGLFF. The CDR3 DNA sequence: TGTGCCAGCAGCGCGGAGGGATTTGGCGGACTGTTTTTT.

This sequence joins TRBV5-1 and TRBJ2-3, with TRBD1 matching 7 bases. CDR1 is SGHRS, CDR2 YFSETQ, per germline. V lost 6 bases and J lost 5; bases outside the gene matches: 9. The CDR3 contains 14 residues. This CDR3 is CASKRGPSGDTQYF. CDR3 sequence (DNA): TGCGCCAGCAAGAGGGGGCCCTCCGGAGATACGCAGTATTTT.

This clone came up a few times. Other DNA sequences in the same sample also yield this CDR3. The V call is TRBV18, the J call TRBJ2-7, with D possibly matching TRBD2 (6 bases). The CDR3 spans 12 residues. Germline V lookup: CDR1 KGHSH, CDR2 LQKENI. With 3 bases removed from V and 4 bases from J, the gap between germline ends came to 7 bases. For the CDR3, the DNA is TGTGCCAGCTCACCGGGGGGTTACGAGCAGTACTTC. Its translation is CASSPGGYEQYF.

A remark on this clone: Within the sample, other DNA sequences also encode this same CDR3. The genes are TRBV5-1 and TRBJ2-2; TRBD2 might be the D (5 bases). V gave up 0 bases and J gave up 2 bases, with 8 bases separating them. The CDR3 length is 15 residues. CDR1 and CDR2 (germline): SGHRS, YFSETQ. The CDR3 reads CASSLAGSNTGELFF. Written as DNA, the CDR3 is TGCGCCAGCAGCTTGGCGGGGAGTAACACCGGGGAGCTGTTTTTT.

The V and J genes are TRBV10-3 and TRBJ1-1; D is undetermined. Between the trimmed V and J ends, which lost 3 bases and 1 base, there was a span of 3 bases. The CDR3 has 12 amino acids. Germline V lookup: CDR1 ENHRY, CDR2 SYGVKD. The CDR3 sequence is CAISDRNTEAFF. In DNA, the CDR3 is TGTGCCATCAGTGACAGGAACACTGAAGCTTTCTTT.

The genes are TRBV2 and TRBJ2-7; the D gene is possibly TRBD1 (6 bases). The CDR3 has 14 amino acids. CDR1 SNHLY and CDR2 FYNNEI come from the germline V gene. Trimming removed 7 bases at V and 1 base at J, with 14 bases between. The chain's CDR3 is CASTYRATSYEQYF. The CDR3 DNA follows: TGTGCCAGCACCTACAGGGCCACTTCCTACGAGCAGTACTTC.

This sequence joins TRBV18 and TRBJ1-2, with D possibly TRBD1 on 5 matching bases. The CDR3 is made up of 14 amino acids. The V end was cut by 0 bases, the J end by 2 bases, with 7 bases between. Per germline, CDR1 KGHSH and CDR2 LQKENI. The CDR3 loop is CASSPPTENYGYTF. CDR3 coding DNA: TGTGCCAGCTCACCACCGACAGAAAACTATGGCTACACCTTC.

V is TRBV9 and J is TRBJ2-7, with TRBD2 matching over 8 bases. The CDR3 runs to 16 residues. Germline V CDR1 and CDR2: SGDLS, YYNGEE. V gave up 3 bases and J gave up 0 bases; unmatched junction bases: 8. The CDR3: CASSASSGGPSYEQYF. As DNA, the CDR3 is TGTGCCAGCAGCGCCTCCAGCGGGGGACCCTCCTACGAGCAGTACTTC.

This clone appeared a few times. At the DNA level, this CDR3 is encoded by other sequences in the same sample as well. CDR3 amino acids: CASTRGDSPLHF. DNA of the CDR3: TGTGCCAGCACCCGGGGGGATTCACCCCTCCACTTT. The V gene is TRBV6-5, the J gene TRBJ1-6; perhaps TRBD1 as D (5 bases). The length of the CDR3 is 12 residues. Germline-derived CDR1 and CDR2 are MNHEY and SVGAGI. Trimming removed 7 bases at V and 8 bases at J, with 9 bases between.

About this clone: The sample carries other DNA sequences with the same CDR3. This rearrangement joins TRBV18 to TRBJ2-7; no firm D call. The CDR3 has 13 amino acids. In germline, CDR1 is KGHSH, CDR2 LQKENI. Trimming stripped 2 bases from V and 2 bases from J, with 7 bases between. The CDR3 loop reads CASSPGGTYEQYF. The CDR3 DNA reads as TGTGCCAGCTCACCAGGCGGAACCTACGAGCAGTACTTC.